These 4 T cell receptor beta chains came from one sample sequenced in a study of sequential checkpoint blockade in melanoma. Here immunoSEQ multiplex PCR was the method, and the copy in TCRdb shows in-frame clones only, minus some. Found here are around 3,500 clones, about 22% of them singletons; the top ten hold about 8%. The treatment denotes: randomized to nivolumab then ipilimumab (arm A) or the reverse (arm B). Source: tumor tissue (inferred from file names), taken from a patient given nivolumab and ipilimumab in sequence. The receptors were sampled from a human donor with melanoma.

A few counts support this clone. The V gene is TRBV9, the J gene TRBJ2-7; perhaps TRBD1 as D (5 bases). V dropped 3 bases and J dropped 2 bases, with 12 bases sitting between them. Germline loops: CDR1 SGDLS, CDR2 YYNGEE. This CDR3 has 14 residues. CDR3 bases: TGTGCCAGCAGCGCCCGAGACAGAGCCTACGAGCAGTACTTC. It codes for CASSARDRAYEQYF.

This clone was counted ten times or more. The J gene is TRBJ2-3, the V gene TRBV11-3; 8 bases agree with TRBD2. Trimming removed 5 bases from V and 4 bases from J; junction bases left unmatched: 8. The CDR3 covers 15 residues. Germline lookup yields CDR1 SGHNT and CDR2 YENEEA. The CDR3 coding sequence is TGTGCCAGCAGCCGCGGCGGGGGGCGGGCAGATACGCAGTATTTT. Translating it yields CASSRGGGRADTQYF.

A few counts support this clone. The chain links TRBV6-7 to TRBJ2-7; D is uncertain. TRBV6-7 is designated an ORF whose function remains uncertain. The CDR3 loop spans 11 amino acids. The V gene lost 7 bases and the J gene lost 5 bases, with 9 bases spanning the gap. CDR3 sequence (DNA): TGTGCCAGCAAGCTCCGGGACGAGCAGTACTTC. The encoded protein is CASKLRDEQYF.

This chain joins TRBV6-8 and TRBJ1-4; D gene ambiguous. The germline V and J ends were trimmed by 5 bases and 5 bases, with 15 bases remaining between them. The CDR3 length is 15 residues. The germline V gene has CDR1 MNHGY and CDR2 SAAAGT. CDR3 protein: CASSDVGLGNEKLFF. For the CDR3, the DNA is TGTGCCAGCAGTGATGTGGGCCTGGGAAATGAAAAACTGTTTTTT.